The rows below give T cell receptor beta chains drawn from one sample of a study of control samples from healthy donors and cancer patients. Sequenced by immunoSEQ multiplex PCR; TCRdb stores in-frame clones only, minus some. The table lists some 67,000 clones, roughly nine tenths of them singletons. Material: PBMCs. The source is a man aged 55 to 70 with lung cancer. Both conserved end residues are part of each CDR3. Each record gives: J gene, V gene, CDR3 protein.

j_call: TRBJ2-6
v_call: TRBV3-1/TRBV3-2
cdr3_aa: CASSQGGLGGLGANVLTF

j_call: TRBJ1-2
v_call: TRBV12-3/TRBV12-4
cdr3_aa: CASSWGPRGYTF

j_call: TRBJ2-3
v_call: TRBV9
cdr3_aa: CASSVGLAIDTQYF

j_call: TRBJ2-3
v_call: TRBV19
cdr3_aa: CASSIKSRTGASTDTQYF

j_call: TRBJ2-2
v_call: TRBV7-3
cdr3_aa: CASSFDGGMDTGELFF

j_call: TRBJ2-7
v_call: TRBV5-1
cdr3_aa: CASSLGLEYEQYF

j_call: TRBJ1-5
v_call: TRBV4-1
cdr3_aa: CASSQFRSGNQPQHF

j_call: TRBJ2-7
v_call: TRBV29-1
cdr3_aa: CSVRRNRDVLGEQYF

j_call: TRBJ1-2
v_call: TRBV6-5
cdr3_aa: CASTPGTAYGYTF

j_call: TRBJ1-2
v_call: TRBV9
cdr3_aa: CASSVARTGGENYGYTF

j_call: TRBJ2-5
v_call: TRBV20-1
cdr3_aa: CSARPSETQYF

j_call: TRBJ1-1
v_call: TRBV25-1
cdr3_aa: CASIIETGAGEAFF

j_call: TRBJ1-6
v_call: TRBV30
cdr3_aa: CAWSRGGSPLHF

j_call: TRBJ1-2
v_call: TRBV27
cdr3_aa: CASSLARIGYTF

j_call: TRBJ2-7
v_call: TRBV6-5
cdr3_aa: CASQNLGGSGYEQYF

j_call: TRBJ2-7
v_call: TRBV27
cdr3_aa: CASSRLGLPAYEQYF

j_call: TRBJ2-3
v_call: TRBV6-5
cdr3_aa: CASSYDRFTDTQYF

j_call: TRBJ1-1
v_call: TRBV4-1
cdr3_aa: CASSQDGGGTRRAFF

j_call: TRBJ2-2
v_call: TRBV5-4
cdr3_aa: CASSYNRVWAGELFF

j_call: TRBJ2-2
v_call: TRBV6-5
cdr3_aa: CASSPSGGFAGELFF

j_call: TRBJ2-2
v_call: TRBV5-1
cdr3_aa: CASFAGGVANTGELFF

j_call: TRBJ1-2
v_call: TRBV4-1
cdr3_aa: CASSLGRAEYGYTF

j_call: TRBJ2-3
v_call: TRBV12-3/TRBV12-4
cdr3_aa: CASSLGPPFTQYF

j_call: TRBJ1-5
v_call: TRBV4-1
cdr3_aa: CASSDRGGSNQPQHF

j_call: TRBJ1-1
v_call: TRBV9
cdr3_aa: CASSSSRTGKDEFTEAFF

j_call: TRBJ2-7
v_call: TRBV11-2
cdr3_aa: CASSLEGGHYEQYF

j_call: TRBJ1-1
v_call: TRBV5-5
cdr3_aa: CASSLLGTEAFF

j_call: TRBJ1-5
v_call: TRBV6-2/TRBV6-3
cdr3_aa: CASSYLPQGSANQPQHF

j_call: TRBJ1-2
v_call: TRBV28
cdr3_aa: CASSLLGGQHYGYTF

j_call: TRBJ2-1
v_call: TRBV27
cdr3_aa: CASSSWGNEQFF

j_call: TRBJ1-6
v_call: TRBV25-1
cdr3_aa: CASSSPLINSPLHF

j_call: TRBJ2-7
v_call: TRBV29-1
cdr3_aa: CSVMTGEQYF

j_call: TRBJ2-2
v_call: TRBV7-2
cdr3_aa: CASSPTRGAGELFF

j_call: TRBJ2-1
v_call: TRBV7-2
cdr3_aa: CASSLGGTGANEQFF

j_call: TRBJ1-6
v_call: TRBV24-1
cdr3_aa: CATSAIGNSPLHF

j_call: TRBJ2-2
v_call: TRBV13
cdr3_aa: CASSLGQGAPNTGELFF

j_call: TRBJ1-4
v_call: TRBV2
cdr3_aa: CASSARRPGTGEKLFF

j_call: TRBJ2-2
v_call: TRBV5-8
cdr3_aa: CASSFHGQVGTGELFF

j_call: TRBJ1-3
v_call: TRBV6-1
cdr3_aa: CASSESSGNTIYF

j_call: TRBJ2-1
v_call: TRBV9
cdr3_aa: CASSVLAGASYNEQFF

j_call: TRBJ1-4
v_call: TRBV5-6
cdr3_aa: CASSRRTDEKLFF

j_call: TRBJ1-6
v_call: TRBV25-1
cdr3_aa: CASTRRGDSPLHF

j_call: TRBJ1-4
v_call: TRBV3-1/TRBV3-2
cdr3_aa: CASSLGQVQNEKLFF

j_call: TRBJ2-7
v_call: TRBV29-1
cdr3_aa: CSATRQGRPYEQYF

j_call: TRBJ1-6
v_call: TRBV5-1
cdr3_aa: CASSLEGNNSPLHF

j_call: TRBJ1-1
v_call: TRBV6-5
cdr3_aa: CASKVPGTYTEAFF